The 30 T cell receptor beta chains below were found in one sample sequenced in a study of CD8 T cells in Susac syndrome. Random hexamers were used to reverse transcribe the RNA input (0.5 to 1 ug). Each CDR3 protein is one row after TCRdb ran MiXCR on the immunoSEQ multiplex PCR reads. The table has about 94,000 distinct CDR3 sequences, 85% to 95% seen once; the top ten hold about 0.29%. The sequenced material came from CD4+ T cells from PBMCs. The receptors were sampled from a human donor with Susac syndrome.

V gene TRBV19 combines with J gene TRBJ1-2; a weak D match, TRBD1 (5 bases). Germline V gene sequence: CDR1 LNHDA, CDR2 SQIVND (reference sequence). CDR3 size: 15 residues. V lost 6 bases and J lost 3, with 17 bases in between. CDR3 nucleotides: TGTGCCAGTAGCATCCGGGACGGAGGCCACTATGGCTACACCTTC. This gives the protein CASSIRDGGHYGYTF. Complete variable domain (other parts from reference TRBV19 and TRBJ1-2): DGGITQSPKYLFRKEGQNVTLSCEQNLNHDAMYWYRQDPGQGLRLIYYSQIVNDFQKGDIAEGYSVSREKKESFPLTVTSAQKNPTAFYLCASSIRDGGHYGYTFGSGTRLTVV.

The chain uses TRBV3-1 and TRBJ2-3, with 11 bases lining up with TRBD2. The CDR3 covers 14 residues. Looked up from germline, CDR1 is LGHDT and CDR2 is YNNKEL (reference sequence). The junction had 3 bases not matched to a gene; V was cut back by 1 base and J by 9 bases. DNA for the CDR3: TGTGCCAGCAGCCAAGTGTTAGCGGGGGGGACGCAGTATTTT. Translating gives CASSQVLAGGTQYF.

A single count supports this clonotype. The chain is built from TRBV12-3 or TRBV12-4 and TRBJ2-7; no definite D call. This CDR3 contains 13 residues. The V end was cut by 3 bases, the J end by 0 bases, with 6 bases between. CDR3 protein: CASSLFSSYEQYF. CDR3 nucleotide sequence: TGTGCCAGCAGTTTGTTCAGCTCCTACGAGCAGTACTTC.

V and J are TRBV30 and TRBJ1-5; D remains unclear. Germline CDR1 and CDR2: GTSNPN and SVGIG (reference sequence). The CDR3 length is 14 residues. V was trimmed by 1 base and J by 4 bases, leaving 11 bases between them. CDR3 DNA: TGTGCCTGGAGTGCGGGCAGGTCGAATCAGCCCCAGCATTTT. Translating it yields CAWSAGRSNQPQHF.

V is TRBV4-3 and J is TRBJ2-3; tentatively, D is TRBD2 (5 bases). The V gene lost 3 bases and the J gene lost 4 bases, with 11 bases spanning the gap. The CDR3 runs 14 residues. Germline V gene lookup returns CDR1 LGHNA and CDR2 YSLEER. The CDR3 coding sequence is TGCGCCAGCAGCCAGTCGGGGAGACCAGATACGCAGTATTTT. It translates to CASSQSGRPDTQYF.

The chain employs TRBV14 and TRBJ2-7; either TRBD1 or TRBD2 may fit D (5 bases each). This CDR3 is built from 15 residues. CDR1 and CDR2 (germline): SGHDN, FVKESK. V lost 1 base to trimming and J lost 2 bases, with 12 bases between them. The CDR3 nucleotides read TGTGCCAGCAGCCAAGTGAACAGGAGGCCCTACGAGCAGTACTTC. Translating it yields CASSQVNRRPYEQYF.

This CDR3 is CASRTGGRSNQPQHF. The CDR3 nucleotides read TGTGCCAGTCGCACAGGGGGTAGAAGCAATCAGCCCCAGCATTTT. The chain joins TRBV12-3 or TRBV12-4 to TRBJ1-5; 8 nucleotides line up with TRBD1. Trimming took 9 bases from V and 1 from J; bases not matched to a gene: 8. The CDR3 loop spans 15 amino acids.

The V call is TRBV9, the J call TRBJ2-7; D unresolved. V lost 0 bases to trimming and J lost 5 bases, with 18 bases between them. The CDR3 covers 16 residues. Germline CDR1 and CDR2: SGDLS and YYNGEE. CDR3 sequence (DNA): TGTGCCAGCAGCGTAGGTTTGGATAACCTCTACCACGAGCAGTACTTC. It specifies CASSVGLDNLYHEQYF. Supplemented by reference TRBV9 and TRBJ2-7, the full variable domain reads DSGVTQTPKHLITATGQRVTLRCSPRSGDLSVYWYQQSLDQGLQFLIQYYNGEERAKGNILERFSAQQFPDLHSELNLSSLELGDSALYFCASSVGLDNLYHEQYFGPGTRLTVT.

This sequence joins TRBV3-1 and TRBJ2-4; the D gene is possibly TRBD2 (5 bases). Germline CDR1 LGHDT, CDR2 YNNKEL (reference sequence). The length of the CDR3 is 14 residues. Trimming stripped 0 bases from V and 7 bases from J, with 10 bases between. The CDR3 loop is CASSQEGVRNIQYF. The CDR3 bases are TGTGCCAGCAGCCAAGAGGGAGTTCGGAACATTCAGTACTTC.

This clonotype has a single count. The rearrangement links TRBV20-1 to TRBJ1-5, with a possible D match to TRBD1 (6 bases). This CDR3 is 15 amino acids long. Trimming stripped 1 base from V and 4 bases from J, with 14 bases between. Germline CDR1 and CDR2: DFQATT and SNEGSKA (reference sequence). The DNA of the CDR3 is TGCAGTGCTAGAGGAGTCAGGGGTCGAAATCAGCCCCAGCATTTT. This gives the protein CSARGVRGRNQPQHF.

In DNA, the CDR3 is TGTGCCAGCAGCCCATTCCAGGTAAACACTGAAGCTTTCTTT. Protein sequence: CASSPFQVNTEAFF. This chain links TRBV11-2 with TRBJ1-1; D not resolved. This CDR3 region has 14 residues. V shed 5 bases and J shed 2 bases, with 12 bases lying between them. Germline V gene data show CDR1 as SGHAT and CDR2 as FQNNGV.

The rearrangement links TRBV6-4 to TRBJ2-6; D unclear. Trimming removed 2 bases from V and 0 bases from J, with 2 bases in between. The CDR3 extends over 14 amino acids. Germline V gene sequence: CDR1 MRHNA, CDR2 SNTAGT. The CDR3 protein is CASSDNSGANVLTF. The CDR3, as DNA: TGTGCCAGCAGTGACAACTCTGGGGCCAACGTCCTGACTTTC.

The rearrangement uses TRBV5-6 and TRBJ2-5, with 8 bases matching TRBD2. V lost 2 bases to trimming and J lost 3 bases; unmatched junction nucleotides: 12. The CDR3 totals 17 residues. CDR1 is SGHDT and CDR2 is YYEEEE in the germline V gene. CDR3 loop: CASSFSLRGGLEETQYF. The CDR3 nucleotides read TGTGCCAGCAGCTTCTCTTTACGGGGGGGCCTGGAAGAGACCCAGTACTTC.

The chain carries TRBV12-3 or TRBV12-4 and TRBJ2-1, with 7 bases aligning to TRBD2. The CDR3 has 15 amino acids. Losses at the gene ends were 6 bases for V and 7 bases for J; bases not matched to a gene: 12. CDR3 residues: CASSPDRLAENEQFF. Here the CDR3 DNA reads TGTGCCAGCAGCCCCGACCGGCTAGCGGAGAATGAGCAGTTCTTC.

The chain recombines TRBV14 with TRBJ2-1, with D tentatively TRBD1 (6 bases). Germline V gives CDR1 SGHDN, CDR2 FVKESK. The length of the CDR3 is 16 residues. V was pared by 1 base and J by 7 bases, with 17 bases between. This CDR3 reads CASSQARLFTGNEQFF. The CDR3 region has the DNA TGTGCCAGCAGCCAAGCCCGGTTATTTACAGGGAATGAGCAGTTCTTC.

This clonotype appeared once. V gene TRBV7-3 combines with J gene TRBJ1-1; 9 bases match TRBD1. CDR3 length equals 14 residues. J gave up 6 bases and V 2 bases, and 4 bases lay outside the gene matches. Germline V gives CDR1 SGHTA, CDR2 FQGTGA. CDR3 sequence (DNA): TGTGCCAGCAGCTTAGGACAGGGGCGGGCTGAAGCTTTCTTT. As protein: CASSLGQGRAEAFF. The entire variable domain, with the rest obtained from reference TRBV7-3 and TRBJ1-1, is as follows: GAGVSQTPSNKVTEKGKYVELRCDPISGHTALYWYRQSLGQGPEFLIYFQGTGAADDSGLPNDRFFAVRPEGSVSTLKIQRTERGDSAVYLCASSLGQGRAEAFFGQGTRLTVV.

This chain's CDR3 is CAWIGADTDTQYF. The CDR3 nucleotides read TGTGCCTGGATAGGGGCCGACACAGATACGCAGTATTTT. V gene TRBV30 combines with J gene TRBJ2-3; the D gene is possibly TRBD1 (5 bases). CDR1 is GTSNPN, CDR2 SVGIG, per germline (reference sequence). Trimming cost V 4 bases and J 2 bases, with 10 bases left between them. CDR3 size: 13 residues. Filled out from reference TRBV30 and TRBJ2-3, the complete variable domain reads SQTIHQWPATLVQPVGSPLSLECTVEGTSNPNLYWYRQAAGRGLQLLFYSVGIGQISSEVPQNLSASRPQDRQFILSSKKLLLSDSGFYLCAWIGADTDTQYFGPGTRLTVL.

The chain recombines TRBV12-3 or TRBV12-4 with TRBJ1-2; 9 bases match TRBD1. CDR3 length: 14 amino acids. The V gene end was trimmed by 3 bases and the J gene end by 4 bases; junction bases not matched to a gene: 3. The CDR3 region is CASSFPGQGYGYTF. CDR3 coding DNA: TGTGCCAGCAGTTTCCCGGGACAGGGCTATGGCTACACCTTC.

The chain is built from TRBV20-1 and TRBJ1-4, with unresolved D. This CDR3 has 15 residues. Germline CDR1 reads DFQATT; CDR2 reads SNEGSKA (reference sequence). Trimming stripped 4 bases from V and 0 bases from J, with 12 bases between. The CDR3, as DNA: TGCAGTGCTACCCTTGACTCCGCAACTAATGAAAAACTGTTTTTT. Protein: CSATLDSATNEKLFF.

The chain has TRBV30 and TRBJ1-3; 7 bases fit TRBD1. The germline gives CDR1 GTSNPN, CDR2 SVGIG (reference sequence). This CDR3 is 15 amino acids long. After removal of 1 base from V and 3 bases from J, the junction contained 6 bases not matched to a gene. The CDR3 loop reads CAWSGTGLGGNTIYF. The CDR3 DNA reads as TGTGCCTGGAGTGGGACAGGTCTCGGTGGAAACACCATATATTTT.

There are a few counts of this clonotype. The J gene is TRBJ2-7, the V gene TRBV20-1, with 9 bases matching TRBD1. This CDR3 region has 14 residues. V dropped 4 bases and J dropped 5; count of bases not matched to a gene: 9. Per germline, CDR1 DFQATT and CDR2 SNEGSKA (reference sequence). In nucleotides, the CDR3 is TGCAGTGCTACTTACAGGGGGCCCTTAGACGAGCAGTACTTC. Translation: CSATYRGPLDEQYF.

The chain employs TRBV7-9 and TRBJ2-5; D uncertain. In germline, CDR1 is SEHNR, CDR2 FQNEAQ (reference sequence). V was shortened by 10 bases and J by 9 bases, with 15 bases between the two germline ends. The CDR3 is 11 amino acids. This CDR3 reads CATGPARAQYF. The DNA for the CDR3 is TGTGCCACAGGACCGGCACGGGCCCAGTACTTC.

The rearrangement joins TRBV13 to TRBJ2-3, with a tentative D call TRBD1 (6 bases). Germline CDR1 is PRHDT and CDR2 is FYEKMQ (reference sequence). Trimming left V 5 bases short and J 9 bases short, with 15 bases between. This CDR3 region has 13 residues. CDR3 protein: CASSPLGAWTQYF. The DNA for the CDR3 is TGTGCCAGCAGCCCCTTGGGGGCGTGGACGCAGTATTTT.

The rearrangement links TRBV9 to TRBJ1-2; TRBD1 might be the D (6 bases). This CDR3 has 16 amino acids. The V end was cut by 0 bases, the J end by 5 bases, with 17 bases between. Germline CDR1 SGDLS, CDR2 YYNGEE. This CDR3 reads CASSVDVGGAEYGYTF. CDR3 DNA sequence: TGTGCCAGCAGCGTAGACGTTGGGGGCGCTGAGTATGGCTACACCTTC.

V and J are TRBV12-3 or TRBV12-4 and TRBJ1-1; 7 bases fit TRBD1. This CDR3 is built from 13 residues. J gave up 4 bases and V 6 bases, and 5 bases lay outside the gene matches. This chain's CDR3 is CASSPNRGTEAFF. The DNA of the CDR3 is TGTGCCAGCAGCCCAAACAGGGGCACTGAAGCTTTCTTT.

This chain links TRBV4-1 with TRBJ2-7, with TRBD1 matching over 9 bases. Germline V gives CDR1 MGHRA, CDR2 YSYEKL. Unmatched junction bases numbered 6, after V lost 1 base and J lost 5 bases. The CDR3 loop spans 15 amino acids. CDR3 amino acids: CASSQGIQGAHEQYF. Here the CDR3 DNA reads TGCGCCAGCAGCCAAGGAATACAGGGGGCCCACGAGCAGTACTTC.

The sample holds one count of this clonotype. J is TRBJ1-5 and V is TRBV27; 7 bases are shared with TRBD1. CDR1 and CDR2 (germline): MNHEY, SMNVEV (reference sequence). This CDR3 has 14 residues. V trimming: 6 bases; J trimming: 5 bases; junction bases outside the gene matches: 7. DNA of the CDR3: TGTGCCAGCAGCCCGTCGAGGGGGCATCAGCCCCAGCATTTT. Translation gives CASSPSRGHQPQHF.

The V and J genes are TRBV4-3 and TRBJ2-5; D is unclear. The length of the CDR3 is 15 residues. The V end was cut by 0 bases, the J end by 2 bases, with 10 bases between. Per germline, CDR1 LGHNA and CDR2 YSLEER. This CDR3 reads CASSQERQQQETQYF. The CDR3 DNA reads TGCGCCAGCAGCCAAGAACGGCAGCAGCAAGAGACCCAGTACTTC.

This sequence joins TRBV3-1 and TRBJ2-3; D is undetermined. This CDR3 has 15 amino acids. Per germline, CDR1 LGHDT and CDR2 YNNKEL (reference sequence). Between the trimmed V and J ends, which lost 1 base and 1 base, there was a span of 9 bases. The DNA for the CDR3 is TGTGCCAGCAGCCAAGTCGGTTGGGGCACAGATACGCAGTATTTT. Translated: CASSQVGWGTDTQYF.

The chain combines TRBV30 with TRBJ1-5; maybe TRBD1 (6 bases). CDR1 is GTSNPN, CDR2 SVGIG, per germline (reference sequence). The CDR3 is 14 amino acids. Trimming removed 0 bases at V and 4 bases at J, with 10 bases between. DNA for the CDR3: TGTGCCTGGAGTGTAACAGGGAGGAATCAGCCCCAGCATTTT. It translates to CAWSVTGRNQPQHF.